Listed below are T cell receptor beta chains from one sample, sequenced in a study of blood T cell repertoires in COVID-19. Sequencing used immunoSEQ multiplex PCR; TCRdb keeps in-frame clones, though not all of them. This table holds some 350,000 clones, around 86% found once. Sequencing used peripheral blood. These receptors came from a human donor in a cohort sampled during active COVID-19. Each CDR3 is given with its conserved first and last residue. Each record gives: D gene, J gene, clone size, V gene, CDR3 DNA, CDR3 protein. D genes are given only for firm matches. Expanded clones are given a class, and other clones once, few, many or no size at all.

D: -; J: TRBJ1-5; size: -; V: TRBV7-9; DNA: TGTGCCAGCAGCCGAGACAATCAGCCCCAGCATTTT; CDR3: CASSRDNQPQHF
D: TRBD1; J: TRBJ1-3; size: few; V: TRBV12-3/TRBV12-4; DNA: TGTGCCAGCGGGACAGGGTCCGGAAACACCATATATTTT; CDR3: CASGTGSGNTIYF
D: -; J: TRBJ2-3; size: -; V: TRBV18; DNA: TGTGCCAGCTCCTATAGGGGCTCTAGCACAGATACGCAGTATTTT; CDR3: CASSYRGSSTDTQYF
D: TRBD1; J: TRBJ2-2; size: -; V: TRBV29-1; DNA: TGCAGCGGTGGGGGACAGGGGGCCGGCGGGGAGCTGTTTTTT; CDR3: CSGGGQGAGGELFF
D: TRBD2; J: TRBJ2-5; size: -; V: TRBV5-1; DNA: TGCGCCAGCGGATCTAGCGGGCTAAGTGGCGGGACCCAGTACTTC; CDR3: CASGSSGLSGGTQYF
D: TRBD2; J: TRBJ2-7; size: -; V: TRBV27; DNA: TGTGCCCCCGGGAGGACAGTGACACTAGCGGGGGGGCCTAACGCCTACGAGCAGTACTTC; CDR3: CAPGRTVTLAGGPNAYEQYF
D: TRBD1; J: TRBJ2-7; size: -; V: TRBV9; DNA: TGTGCCAGCAGCGCCCGACAGGGGTTCTCACTCGAGCAGTACTTC; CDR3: CASSARQGFSLEQYF
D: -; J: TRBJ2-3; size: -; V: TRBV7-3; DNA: TGTGCCAGCAGCTTAACCGGTGATACGCAGTATTTT; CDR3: CASSLTGDTQYF
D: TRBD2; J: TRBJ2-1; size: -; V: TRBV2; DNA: TGTGCCAGCAGCAACGGACTAGCTGGGGGGAGGTATAGATTGTTCTTC; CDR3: CASSNGLAGGRYRLFF
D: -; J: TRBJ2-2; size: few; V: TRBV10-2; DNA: TGCGCCAGCAGCCCGGTTGAACCCGGGGAGCTGTTTTTT; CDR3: CASSPVEPGELFF
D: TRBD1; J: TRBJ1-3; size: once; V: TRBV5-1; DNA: TGCGCCAGCAGCTCGGGACAGCCTAACACCATATATTTT; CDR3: CASSSGQPNTIYF
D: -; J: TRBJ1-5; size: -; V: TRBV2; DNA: TGTGCCAGCAGGGGCTTTTCGGTTCAGCCCCAGCATTTT; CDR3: CASRGFSVQPQHF
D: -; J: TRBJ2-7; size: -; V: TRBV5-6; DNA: TGTGCCAGCAGCTTGATGATAGCGTACGAGCAGTACTTC; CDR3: CASSLMIAYEQYF
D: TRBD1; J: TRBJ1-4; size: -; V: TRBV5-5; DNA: TGTGCCAGCAGCGTAGGGACAGATCCAACTAATGAAAAACTGTTTTTT; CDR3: CASSVGTDPTNEKLFF
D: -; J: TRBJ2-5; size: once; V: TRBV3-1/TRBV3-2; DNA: TGTGCCAGCAGCCAAGGGAGAGAGACCCAGTACTTC; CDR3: CASSQGRETQYF
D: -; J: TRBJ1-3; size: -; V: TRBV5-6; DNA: TGTGCCAGCAGCTTGTACGGGGGAAACACCATATATTTT; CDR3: CASSLYGGNTIYF
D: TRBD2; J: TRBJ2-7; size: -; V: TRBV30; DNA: TGTGCCTGGAATCTAGCGGGAGGGGCCTACGAGCAGTACTTC; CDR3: CAWNLAGGAYEQYF
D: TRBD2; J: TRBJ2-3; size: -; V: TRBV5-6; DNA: TGTGCCAGCAGCCCCCCCCTAGCGGGCAACACAGATACGCAGTATTTT; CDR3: CASSPPLAGNTDTQYF
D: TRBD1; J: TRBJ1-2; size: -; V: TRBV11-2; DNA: TGTGCCAGCAGCCCCCAGGGGGCGGGTGGCTACACCTTC; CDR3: CASSPQGAGGYTF
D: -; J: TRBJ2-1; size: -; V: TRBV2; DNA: TGTGCCAGCTTGGTACGTAGCGGATACAATGAGCAGTTCTTC; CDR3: CASLVRSGYNEQFF
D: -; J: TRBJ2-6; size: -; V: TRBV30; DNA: TGTGCCTGGAGTGTACAGGAAGCACCCCTCTCTGGGGCCAACGTCCTGACTTTC; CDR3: CAWSVQEAPLSGANVLTF
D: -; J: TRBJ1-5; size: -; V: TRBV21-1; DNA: TGTGCCAGCAGCGTGGACAGTAACAATCAGCCCCAGCATTTT; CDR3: CASSVDSNNQPQHF
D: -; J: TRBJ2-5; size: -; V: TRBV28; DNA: TGTGCCAGCAGTTCGTTTCCCACTGCGGAGACCCAGTACTTC; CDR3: CASSSFPTAETQYF
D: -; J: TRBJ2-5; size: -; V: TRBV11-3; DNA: TGTGCCAGCAGCTTCGGCGGGGAAGAGACCCAGTACTTC; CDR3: CASSFGGEETQYF
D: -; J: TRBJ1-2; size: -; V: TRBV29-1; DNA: TGCAGCTGTCGTAGCGGGAACTATGGCTACACCTTC; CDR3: CSCRSGNYGYTF
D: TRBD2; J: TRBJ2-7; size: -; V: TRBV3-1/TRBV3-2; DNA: TGTGCCAGCAGCCGGGACTACTGGACCTCCTACGAGCAGTACTTC; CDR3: CASSRDYWTSYEQYF
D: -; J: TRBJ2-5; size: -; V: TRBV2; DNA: TGTGCCAGCAGTGAAATAGGTCAGGGGGAGACCCAGTACTTC; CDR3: CASSEIGQGETQYF
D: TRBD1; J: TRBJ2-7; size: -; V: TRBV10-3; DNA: TGTGCCATCAGCTACTCAGGACAGGGGGGCTCCTACGAGCAGTACTTC; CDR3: CAISYSGQGGSYEQYF
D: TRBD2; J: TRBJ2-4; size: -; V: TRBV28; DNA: TGTGCCAGCAGGTCCGGGACTAGCGGAAAAAACATTCAGTACTTC; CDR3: CASRSGTSGKNIQYF
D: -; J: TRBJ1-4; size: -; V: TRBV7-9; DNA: TGTGCCAGCAGCCCCCTTCGGGAAAAACTGTTTTTT; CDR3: CASSPLREKLFF
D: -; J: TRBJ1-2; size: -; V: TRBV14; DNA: TGTGCCAGCCTCCTATTCTATGGCTACACCTTC; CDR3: CASLLFYGYTF
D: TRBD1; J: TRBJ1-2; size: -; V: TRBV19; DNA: TGTGCCAGTAGTACCCGGGACAGGGTTCTTCTTTATGGCTACACCTTC; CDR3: CASSTRDRVLLYGYTF
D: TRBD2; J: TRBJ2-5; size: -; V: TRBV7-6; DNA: TGTGCCAGCAGCGCGACTAGCGGGGGGGAAGAGACCCAGTACTTC; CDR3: CASSATSGGEETQYF
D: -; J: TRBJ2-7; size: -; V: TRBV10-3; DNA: TGTGCCATCAGGCGGGATCGGGATCACTCCTACGAGCAGTACTTC; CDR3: CAIRRDRDHSYEQYF
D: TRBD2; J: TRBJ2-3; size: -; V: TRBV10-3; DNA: TGTGCCATCAGCCACGGGACTAGCGGAGATACGCAGTATTTT; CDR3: CAISHGTSGDTQYF
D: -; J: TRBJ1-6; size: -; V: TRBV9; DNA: TGTGCCAGCAGCGCCGGGGACATATATAATTCACCCCTCCACTTT; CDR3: CASSAGDIYNSPLHF
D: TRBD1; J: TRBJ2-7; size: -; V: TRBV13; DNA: TGTGCCAGCAGCCCCAGGACAGGGGCGGTTTACGAGCAGTACTTC; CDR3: CASSPRTGAVYEQYF
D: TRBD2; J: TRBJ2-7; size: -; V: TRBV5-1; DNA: TGCGCCAGCAGCTTGGGGGCGGGGGGTTTCTACGAGCAGTACTTC; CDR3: CASSLGAGGFYEQYF
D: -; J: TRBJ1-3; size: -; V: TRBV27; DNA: TGTGCCAGCAGTTTATGGCCACTAGACTCTGGAAACACCATATATTTT; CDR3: CASSLWPLDSGNTIYF
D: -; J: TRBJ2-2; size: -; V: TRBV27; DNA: TGTGCCAGCAGTTTTCGATTTTCTTTTAGGGGCGCGACCGGGGAGCTGTTTTTT; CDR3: CASSFRFSFRGATGELFF
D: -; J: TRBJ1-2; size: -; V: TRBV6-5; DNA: TGTGCCGCACAGGGACCTAACTATGGCTACACCTTC; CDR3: CAAQGPNYGYTF
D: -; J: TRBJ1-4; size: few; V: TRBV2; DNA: TGTGCCAGCAGTCTCTGGGGGAGGGACCCGACTAATGAAAAACTGTTTTTT; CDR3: CASSLWGRDPTNEKLFF
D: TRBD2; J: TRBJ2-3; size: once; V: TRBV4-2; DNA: TGTGCCAGCAGCCAAGAAAGCCTAGCGGGCAACCCAGATACGCAGTATTTT; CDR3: CASSQESLAGNPDTQYF
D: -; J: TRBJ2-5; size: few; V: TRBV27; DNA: TGTGCCAGCAGTTTGGGCAGGGATGGGTTTAGAGAGACCCAGTACTTC; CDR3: CASSLGRDGFRETQYF
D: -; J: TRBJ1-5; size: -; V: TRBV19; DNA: TGTGCCAGTAGTAAAACCAAAGAATTCGAGAGCAATCAGCCCCAGCATTTT; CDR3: CASSKTKEFESNQPQHF
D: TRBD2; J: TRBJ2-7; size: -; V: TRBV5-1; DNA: TGCGCCAGCAGCGCTGGGACTAGCGGGGTCCACGAGCAGTACTTC; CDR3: CASSAGTSGVHEQYF
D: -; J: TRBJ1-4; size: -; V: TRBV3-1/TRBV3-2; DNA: TGTGCCAGCAGCCAAGATATAAATGAAAAACTGTTTTTT; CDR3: CASSQDINEKLFF